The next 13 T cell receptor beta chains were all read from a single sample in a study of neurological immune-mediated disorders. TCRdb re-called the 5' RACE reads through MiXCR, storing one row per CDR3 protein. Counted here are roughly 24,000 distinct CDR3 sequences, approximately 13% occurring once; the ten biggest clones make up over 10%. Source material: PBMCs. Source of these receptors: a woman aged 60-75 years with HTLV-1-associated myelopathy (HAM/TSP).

The CDR3: CASSQEGMLAGVEQFF. DNA for the CDR3: TGTGCCAGCAGCCAAGAGGGGATGCTAGCGGGAGTTGAGCAGTTCTTC. V is TRBV4-2 and J is TRBJ2-1; 10 bases fit TRBD2. The V segment lost 0 bases and the J segment 9 bases; nucleotides outside the gene matches: 8. The CDR3 has 16 amino acids. Germline CDR1 LGHNA, CDR2 YNFKEQ.

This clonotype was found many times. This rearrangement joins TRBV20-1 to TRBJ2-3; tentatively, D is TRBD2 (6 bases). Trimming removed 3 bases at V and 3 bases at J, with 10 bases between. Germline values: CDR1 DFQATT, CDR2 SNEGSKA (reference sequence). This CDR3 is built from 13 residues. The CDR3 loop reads CSARGGVTDTQYF. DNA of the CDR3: TGCAGTGCTAGGGGCGGGGTAACAGATACGCAGTATTTT.

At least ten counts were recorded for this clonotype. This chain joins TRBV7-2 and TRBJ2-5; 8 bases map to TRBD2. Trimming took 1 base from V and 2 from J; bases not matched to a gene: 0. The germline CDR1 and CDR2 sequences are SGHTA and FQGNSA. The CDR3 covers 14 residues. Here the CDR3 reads CASSLGLAQETQYF. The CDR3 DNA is TGTGCCAGCAGCTTAGGACTAGCGCAAGAGACCCAGTACTTC.

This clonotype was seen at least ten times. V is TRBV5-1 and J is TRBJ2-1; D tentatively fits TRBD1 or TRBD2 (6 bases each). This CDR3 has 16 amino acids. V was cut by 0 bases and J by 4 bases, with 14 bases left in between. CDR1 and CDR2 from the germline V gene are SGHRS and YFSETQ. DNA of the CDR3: TGCGCCAGCAGCTTGGGGCAGGGGAGGTCGTACAATGAGCAGTTCTTC. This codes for CASSLGQGRSYNEQFF.

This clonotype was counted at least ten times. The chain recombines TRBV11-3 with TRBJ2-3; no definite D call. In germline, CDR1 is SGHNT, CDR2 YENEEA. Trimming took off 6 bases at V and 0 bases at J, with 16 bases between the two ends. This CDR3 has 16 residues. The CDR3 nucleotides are TGTGCCAGCAGGGCCCTTGGCGGCTCTAGCACAGATACGCAGTATTTT. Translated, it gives CASRALGGSSTDTQYF.

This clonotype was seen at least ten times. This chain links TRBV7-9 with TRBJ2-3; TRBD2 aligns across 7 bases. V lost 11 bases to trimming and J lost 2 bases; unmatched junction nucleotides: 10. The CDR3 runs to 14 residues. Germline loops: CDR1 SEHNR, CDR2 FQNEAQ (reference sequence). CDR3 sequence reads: CAGSSSGNTDTQYF. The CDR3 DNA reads TGTGCCGGATCCTCTAGCGGCAACACAGATACGCAGTATTTT.

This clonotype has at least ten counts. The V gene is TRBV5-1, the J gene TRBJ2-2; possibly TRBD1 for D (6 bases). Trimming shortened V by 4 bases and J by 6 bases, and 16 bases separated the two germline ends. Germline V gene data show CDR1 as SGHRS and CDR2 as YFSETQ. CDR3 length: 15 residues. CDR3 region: CASSGTGTPPGELFF. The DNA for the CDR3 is TGCGCCAGCAGCGGAACCGGGACACCCCCCGGGGAGCTGTTTTTT.

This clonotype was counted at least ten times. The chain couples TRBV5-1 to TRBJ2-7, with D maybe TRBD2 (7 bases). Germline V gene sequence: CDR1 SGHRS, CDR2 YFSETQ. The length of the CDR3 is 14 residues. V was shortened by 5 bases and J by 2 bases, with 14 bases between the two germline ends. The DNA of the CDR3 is TGCGCCAGCAGTACTGGCGGGGGCACCTACGAGCAGTACTTC. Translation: CASSTGGGTYEQYF. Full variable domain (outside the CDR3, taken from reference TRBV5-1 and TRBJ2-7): KAGVTQTPRYLIKTRGQQVTLSCSPISGHRSVSWYQQTPGQGLQFLFEYFSETQRNKGNFPGRFSGRQFSNSRSEMNVSTLELGDSALYLCASSTGGGTYEQYFGPGTRLTVT.

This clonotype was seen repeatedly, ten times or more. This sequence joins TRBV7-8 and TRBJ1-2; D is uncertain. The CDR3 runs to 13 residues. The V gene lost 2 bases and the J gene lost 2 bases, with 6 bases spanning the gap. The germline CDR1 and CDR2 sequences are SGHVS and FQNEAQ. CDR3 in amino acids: CASSLMGNYGYTF. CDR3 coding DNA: TGTGCCAGCAGCTTAATGGGGAACTATGGCTACACCTTC. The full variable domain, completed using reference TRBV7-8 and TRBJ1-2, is GAGVSQSPRYKVAKRGQDVALRCDPISGHVSLFWYQQALGQGPEFLTYFQNEAQLDKSGLPSDRFFAERPEGSVSTLKIQRTQQEDSAVYLCASSLMGNYGYTFGSGTRLTVV.

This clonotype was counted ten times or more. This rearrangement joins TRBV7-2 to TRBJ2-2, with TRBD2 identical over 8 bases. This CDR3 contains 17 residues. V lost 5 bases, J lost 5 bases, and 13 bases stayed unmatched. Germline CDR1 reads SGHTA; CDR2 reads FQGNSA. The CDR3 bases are TGTGCCAGCAGCCCATCCGGGACTAGGTTTGGGACCGGGGAGCTGTTTTTT. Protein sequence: CASSPSGTRFGTGELFF.

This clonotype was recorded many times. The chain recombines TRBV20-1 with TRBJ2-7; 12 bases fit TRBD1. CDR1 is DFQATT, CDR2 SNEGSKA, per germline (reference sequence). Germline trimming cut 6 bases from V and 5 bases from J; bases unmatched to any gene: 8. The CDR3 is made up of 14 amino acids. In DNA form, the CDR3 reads TGCAGTGCAACCCGGGACAGGGGGCTACACGAGCAGTACTTC. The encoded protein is CSATRDRGLHEQYF.

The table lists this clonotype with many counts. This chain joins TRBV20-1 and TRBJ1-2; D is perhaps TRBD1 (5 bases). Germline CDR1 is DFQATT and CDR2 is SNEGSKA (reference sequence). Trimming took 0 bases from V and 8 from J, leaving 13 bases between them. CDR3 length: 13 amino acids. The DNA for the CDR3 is TGCAGTGCTAGAGAAGACCCGCGGGGGGGCTACACCTTC. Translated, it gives CSAREDPRGGYTF.

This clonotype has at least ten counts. Here the CDR3 DNA reads TGTGCCAGCAGCTTAGAGGCCGATTCGGGACAGGGGCCGACCTACGAGCAGTACTTC. Its protein is CASSLEADSGQGPTYEQYF. The V and J genes are TRBV11-3 and TRBJ2-7; 10 nucleotides agree with TRBD1. The V and J ends lost 0 bases and 2 bases, in that order; junction bases with no gene match: 13. The CDR3 has 19 amino acids. Germline V gives CDR1 SGHNT, CDR2 YENEEA.